This T cell receptor beta chain came from a study of cytomegalovirus exposure and HLA in healthy donors. Study results and limitations: Reportedly, diagnosis of cytomegalovirus status by the classifier showed high specificity and sensitivity. Sequences of the TCR beta chain were said to predict the HLA-A and HLA-B alleles of most subjects accurately. A missense DCLRE1C variant was associated with V- and J-gene trimming of TCR beta chains in a later analysis, and an independent cohort replicated the association.

The PCR contained 60 Vbeta and 13 Jbeta primers. Clones were read by immunoSEQ multiplex PCR, and TCRdb kept only the in-frame ones, dropping some. The repertoire holds approximately 110,000 clones, with 15% as singletons. A remark on this clone: Its antigen is unknown.

The J segment lost 6 bases and the V segment lost 2 bases, leaving 8 bases of the junction unmatched. Germline-derived CDR1 and CDR2 are SGHRS and YFSETQ. The CDR3 is 16 residues long. The chain employs TRBV5-1 and TRBJ1-6; 7 bases agree with TRBD1. This TCR came from a woman under 30 in good health and CMV-seronegative. Sequencing input: PBMCs. The CDR3 region is CASSLSGTALNSPLHF. The CDR3 DNA reads TGCGCCAGCAGCTTAAGTGGGACAGCACTTAATTCACCCCTCCACTTT. The variable domain in full, completed from reference TRBV5-1 and TRBJ1-6, reads KAGVTQTPRYLIKTRGQQVTLSCSPISGHRSVSWYQQTPGQGLQFLFEYFSETQRNKGNFPGRFSGRQFSNSRSEMNVSTLELGDSALYLCASSLSGTALNSPLHFGNGTRLTVT.